One and the same sample provided the 18 T cell receptor beta chains below, sequenced in a study of blood T cell repertoires in COVID-19. Libraries were prepared by immunoSEQ multiplex PCR; TCRdb keeps only in-frame clonotypes and omits some of them. The sample includes around 310,000 clones, 88% of them seen just once. Sequences were obtained from PBMCs or T cells enriched from blood (not recorded which). The source of these receptors is a man between 25 and 39 years old who had recovered from COVID-19.

This clone was observed a single time. The rearrangement links TRBV6-5 to TRBJ2-1; a possible D gene is TRBD2 (6 bases). Trimming shortened V by 4 bases and J by 6 bases, and 10 bases separated the two germline ends. The germline V gene encodes CDR1 MNHEY and CDR2 SVGAGI. The CDR3 runs to 13 residues. The CDR3 DNA reads TGTGCCAGCAGTTTTGTGGGGGGCAATGAGCAGTTCTTC. As protein: CASSFVGGNEQFF.

The chain combines TRBV7-9 with TRBJ2-7, with 9 bases lining up with TRBD1. The CDR3 contains 16 residues. The V and J ends lost 3 bases and 7 bases, in that order; junction bases with no gene match: 13. Per the germline V gene, CDR1 is SEHNR and CDR2 is FQNEAQ (reference sequence). CDR3 protein: CASSFSIGQGKGEQYF. The CDR3 region has the DNA TGTGCCAGCAGCTTCTCCATCGGACAGGGGAAGGGAGAGCAGTACTTC.

The CDR3 DNA follows: TGTGCCAGCAGCTGGAGCGCGCGGGGTGAAGCTTTCTTT. It yields the protein CASSWSARGEAFF. This sequence joins TRBV11-3 and TRBJ1-1, with D unclear. Germline CDR1 reads SGHNT; CDR2 reads YENEEA. Trimming took off 4 bases at V and 7 bases at J, with 13 bases between the two ends. The CDR3 contains 13 residues.

The V gene is TRBV19, the J gene TRBJ2-7; TRBD1 matches 8 bases. This CDR3 is built from 14 residues. V dropped 5 bases and J dropped 10; count of bases not matched to a gene: 13. Germline values: CDR1 LNHDA, CDR2 SQIVND (reference sequence). The CDR3 DNA follows: TGTGCCAGTAGTTTGACAGGGGAAATCTCGATCCAGTACTTC. This sequence encodes CASSLTGEISIQYF.

The rearrangement links TRBV14 to TRBJ2-1; TRBD2 agrees at 12 bases. Germline V gene data show CDR1 as SGHDN and CDR2 as FVKESK. This CDR3 region has 21 residues. Trimming cost V 1 base and J 0 bases; bases outside gene matches: 13. In DNA, the CDR3 is TGTGCCAGCAGCCAAGTTTCCTGGCTAGCGGGGGGGAAGAGCTCCTACAATGAGCAGTTCTTC. Protein product: CASSQVSWLAGGKSSYNEQFF.

This chain links TRBV28 with TRBJ2-2, with a possible D match to TRBD1 (6 bases). The germline V gene encodes CDR1 MDHEN and CDR2 SYDVKM. CDR3 length equals 14 residues. Trimming removed 4 bases from V and 3 bases from J, with 9 bases in between. Here the CDR3 reads CASSYTGHTGELFF. CDR3 nucleotide sequence: TGTGCCAGCAGTTACACAGGGCACACCGGGGAGCTGTTTTTT.

J is TRBJ2-7 and V is TRBV5-1; 8 nucleotides align to TRBD1. J gave up 1 base and V 3 bases, and 3 bases lay outside the gene matches. The V gene's germline CDR1 is SGHRS and CDR2 YFSETQ. CDR3 size: 14 residues. In DNA form, the CDR3 reads TGCGCCAGCAGCTGGGGGGACAGGTCCTACGAGCAGTACTTC. Its protein is CASSWGDRSYEQYF.

The V and J genes are TRBV19 and TRBJ1-1, with D possibly TRBD1 on 6 matching bases. Germline V gene sequence: CDR1 LNHDA, CDR2 SQIVND (reference sequence). The length of the CDR3 is 18 residues. V was shortened by 6 bases and J by 3 bases, with 26 bases between the two germline ends. The CDR3 DNA reads TGTGCCAGTAGAAAAGGCAGGGGCAGTTCATTTGGGGACACTGAAGCTTTCTTT. It encodes CASRKGRGSSFGDTEAFF. The full variable domain, its missing parts supplied by reference TRBV19 and TRBJ1-1, is DGGITQSPKYLFRKEGQNVTLSCEQNLNHDAMYWYRQDPGQGLRLIYYSQIVNDFQKGDIAEGYSVSREKKESFPLTVTSAQKNPTAFYLCASRKGRGSSFGDTEAFFGQGTRLTVV.

The chain has TRBV7-9 and TRBJ2-1, with a possible D match to TRBD1 (6 bases). The germline V gene encodes CDR1 SEHNR and CDR2 FQNEAQ (reference sequence). Trimming left V 4 bases short and J 4 bases short, with 20 bases between. This CDR3 has 17 residues. The CDR3 bases are TGTGCCAGCAGCTCTGCGGTAACCGGGACATCGTACAATGAGCAGTTCTTC. Amino acid sequence: CASSSAVTGTSYNEQFF.

This clone was detected a few times. The J gene is TRBJ2-1, the V gene TRBV3-1 (or the pseudogene TRBV3-2); TRBD2 matches 13 bases. The J segment lost 5 bases and the V segment lost 4 bases, leaving 5 bases of the junction unmatched. This CDR3 has 16 residues. Per the germline V gene, CDR1 is LGHDT and CDR2 is YNNKEL (reference sequence). CDR3 bases: TGTGCCAGCAGCCGTACCACTAGCGGGGGGGACAATGAGCAGTTCTTC. It translates to CASSRTTSGGDNEQFF.

The gene calls are TRBV5-1 and TRBJ2-3; 14 bases agree with TRBD2. V shed 1 base and J 1 base; nucleotides not matched to a gene: 11. The CDR3 extends over 20 amino acids. Looked up from germline, CDR1 is SGHRS and CDR2 is YFSETQ. Here the CDR3 reads CASSLIALTSGGAGTDTQYF. The DNA for the CDR3 is TGCGCCAGCAGCTTGATCGCTTTGACTAGCGGGGGGGCGGGCACAGATACGCAGTATTTT.

V usage is TRBV7-9 and J usage is TRBJ1-3; tentative D call: TRBD1 (6 bases). Germline-derived CDR1 and CDR2 are SEHNR and FQNEAQ (reference sequence). The germline V and J ends were trimmed by 8 bases and 3 bases, with 11 bases remaining between them. The CDR3 covers 13 residues. The CDR3 loop is CASQAGVGNTIYF. CDR3 nucleotide sequence: TGTGCCAGCCAGGCAGGGGTTGGAAACACCATATATTTT. Supplemented by reference TRBV7-9 and TRBJ1-3, the full variable domain reads DTGVSQNPRHKITKRGQNVTFRCDPISEHNRLYWYRQTLGQGPEFLTYFQNEAQLEKSRLLSDRFSAERPKGSFSTLEIQRTEQGDSAMYLCASQAGVGNTIYFGEGSWLTVV.

The chain combines TRBV28 with TRBJ1-5; 11 bases fit TRBD1. Germline CDR1 is MDHEN and CDR2 is SYDVKM. The CDR3 is made up of 15 amino acids. With V trimmed by 11 bases and J by 7 bases, 13 bases remained unmatched. The CDR3 protein is CASRTGGAGGQPQHF. CDR3 DNA: TGTGCCTCCAGGACAGGGGGCGCCGGGGGACAGCCCCAGCATTTT. The full variable domain, with the rest looked up from reference TRBV28 and TRBJ1-5, is DVKVTQSSRYLVKRTGEKVFLECVQDMDHENMFWYRQDPGLGLRLIYFSYDVKMKEKGDIPEGYSVSREKKERFSLILESASTNQTSMYLCASRTGGAGGQPQHFGDGTRLSIL.

This rearrangement joins TRBV27 to TRBJ1-1, with a possible D match to TRBD1 (6 bases). This CDR3 has 16 amino acids. Between the trimmed V and J ends, which lost 0 bases and 5 bases, there was a span of 16 bases. CDR1 MNHEY and CDR2 SMNVEV come from the germline V gene (reference sequence). CDR3 sequence (DNA): TGTGCCAGCAGTTTATCGGCAGGGGAAAGGAAGACTGAAGCTTTCTTT. Translated: CASSLSAGERKTEAFF.

The V gene is TRBV7-9, the J gene TRBJ2-7; 7 bases align to TRBD1. V was pared by 5 bases and J by 5 bases, with 6 bases of the junction left unmatched. The CDR3 loop spans 13 amino acids. The germline CDR1 and CDR2 sequences are SEHNR and FQNEAQ (reference sequence). CDR3 DNA sequence: TGTGCCAGCAGCCCGACGACAGGGCACGAGCAGTACTTC. Amino acids: CASSPTTGHEQYF.

The V call is TRBV19, the J call TRBJ2-1; D gene unclear. The germline V and J ends were trimmed by 3 bases and 8 bases, with 5 bases remaining between them. The germline gives CDR1 LNHDA, CDR2 SQIVND (reference sequence). This CDR3 region has 11 residues. The CDR3 protein is CASSIMYEQFF. CDR3 DNA sequence: TGTGCCAGTAGTATTATGTATGAGCAGTTCTTC.

The chain's CDR3 is CASSRQGYEQYF. CDR3 DNA: TGTGCCAGCAGTCGACAGGGCTACGAGCAGTACTTC. J is TRBJ2-7 and V is TRBV12-3 or TRBV12-4; 7 bases match TRBD1. With 5 bases clipped from V and 3 bases from J, the junction kept 1 base outside the gene matches. The CDR3 has 12 residues.

CDR3 nucleotide sequence: TGTGCCAGCAGTGATACGGGACAGCAGGACGAGCAGTACTTC. Its protein is CASSDTGQQDEQYF. This chain joins TRBV2 and TRBJ2-7; 7 bases are a match to TRBD1. CDR1 is SNHLY, CDR2 FYNNEI, per germline. This CDR3 has 14 residues. V was clipped by 3 bases and J by 5 bases; unmatched bases: 7. Filled out from reference TRBV2 and TRBJ2-7, the complete variable domain reads EPEVTQTPSHQVTQMGQEVILRCVPISNHLYFYWYRQILGQKVEFLVSFYNNEISEKSEIFDDQFSVERPDGSNFTLKIRSTKLEDSAMYFCASSDTGQQDEQYFGPGTRLTVT.